Listed below are T cell receptor beta chains from one sample, sequenced in a study of cytomegalovirus exposure and HLA in healthy donors. Profiled with immunoSEQ multiplex PCR; TCRdb holds only in-frame clones, not every one. The sample holds about 160,000 clones; roughly 90% are singletons and the top ten take 5.7%. The material sequenced was PBMCs. The receptors derive from a woman aged 25 to 45 in good health and CMV-seronegative. Both conserved end residues are part of each CDR3. Each record gives: J gene, D gene, V gene, clone size, CDR3 DNA, CDR3 protein. D genes are given only for firm matches. Clone size appears in some rows only: once, few, many, or a class for an expanded clone.

j_call: TRBJ2-2; d_call: NA; v_call: TRBV6-5; clone_size: NA; cdr3_nt: TGTGCCAGCAGGTTTTCGACCGAAGGCAGGGAGCTGTTTTTT; cdr3_aa: CASRFSTEGRELFF
j_call: TRBJ2-1; d_call: NA; v_call: TRBV27; clone_size: NA; cdr3_nt: TGTGCCAGCAGTTTAAAGGGGTTAGGGTGGAACAATGAGCAGTTCTTC; cdr3_aa: CASSLKGLGWNNEQFF
j_call: TRBJ2-7; d_call: NA; v_call: TRBV11-2; clone_size: NA; cdr3_nt: TGTGCCAGCAGCCCACGGTCCGGCCGCTACGAGCAGTACTTC; cdr3_aa: CASSPRSGRYEQYF
j_call: TRBJ2-6; d_call: TRBD1; v_call: TRBV28; clone_size: NA; cdr3_nt: TGTGCCAGAATTTTAACAGGGGGCCCTGGGGCCAACGTCCTGACTTTC; cdr3_aa: CARILTGGPGANVLTF
j_call: TRBJ1-1; d_call: NA; v_call: TRBV7-6; clone_size: NA; cdr3_nt: TGTGCCAGCAGCTTATCAGTGGGGACTGAAGCTTTCTTT; cdr3_aa: CASSLSVGTEAFF
j_call: TRBJ2-1; d_call: TRBD2; v_call: TRBV27; clone_size: NA; cdr3_nt: TGTGCCAGCAGTTTACGCCTAGCGGGGACCTACAATGAGCAGTTCTTC; cdr3_aa: CASSLRLAGTYNEQFF
j_call: TRBJ2-3; d_call: TRBD1; v_call: TRBV19; clone_size: once; cdr3_nt: TGTGCCAGTAGTATGGTCCCGAGACAGGGCCCTCCTAGCACAGATACGCAGTATTTT; cdr3_aa: CASSMVPRQGPPSTDTQYF
j_call: TRBJ2-7; d_call: NA; v_call: TRBV27; clone_size: NA; cdr3_nt: TGTGCCAGCAGTTTAGCAGGGTCAGGTCAGCGAACAAGCTACGAGCAGTACTTC; cdr3_aa: CASSLAGSGQRTSYEQYF
j_call: TRBJ1-1; d_call: NA; v_call: TRBV5-1; clone_size: NA; cdr3_nt: TGCGCCAGCAGCTTGAACAGGGAAGGCGCTGAAGCTTTCTTT; cdr3_aa: CASSLNREGAEAFF
j_call: TRBJ2-1; d_call: TRBD2; v_call: TRBV27; clone_size: NA; cdr3_nt: TGTGCCAGCAGTGGACTAGGGGTCTACAATGAGCAGTTCTTC; cdr3_aa: CASSGLGVYNEQFF
j_call: TRBJ2-6; d_call: NA; v_call: TRBV4-3; clone_size: NA; cdr3_nt: TGCGCCAGCAGCCAATACAGAACCTCTGGGGCCAACGTCCTGACTTTC; cdr3_aa: CASSQYRTSGANVLTF
j_call: TRBJ1-2; d_call: NA; v_call: TRBV5-1; clone_size: NA; cdr3_nt: TGCGCCAGCAGCTTCGACCCTCAGCCCTATGGCTACACCTTC; cdr3_aa: CASSFDPQPYGYTF
j_call: TRBJ2-7; d_call: TRBD2; v_call: TRBV5-5; clone_size: NA; cdr3_nt: TGTGCCAGCAGCTTGGGACTAGCGGAGCTAACCTACGAGCAGTACTTC; cdr3_aa: CASSLGLAELTYEQYF
j_call: TRBJ2-3; d_call: TRBD1; v_call: TRBV29-1; clone_size: NA; cdr3_nt: TGCAGCGCCGACAGGGGAGTTAGCACAGATACGCAGTATTTT; cdr3_aa: CSADRGVSTDTQYF
j_call: TRBJ2-7; d_call: NA; v_call: TRBV2; clone_size: NA; cdr3_nt: TGTGCCAGCAGCGAACAGGGTACCTACGAGCAGTACTTC; cdr3_aa: CASSEQGTYEQYF
j_call: TRBJ2-7; d_call: TRBD1; v_call: TRBV19; clone_size: NA; cdr3_nt: TGTGCCAGTAGTATGACAGGGGGCTACGAGCAGTACTTC; cdr3_aa: CASSMTGGYEQYF
j_call: TRBJ1-4; d_call: NA; v_call: TRBV27; clone_size: NA; cdr3_nt: TGTGCCAGCAGGCATACTGCCACTAATGAAAAACTGTTTTTT; cdr3_aa: CASRHTATNEKLFF
j_call: TRBJ2-3; d_call: TRBD2; v_call: TRBV9; clone_size: NA; cdr3_nt: TGTGCCAGCAGCCTCTTTAGCGGGAGCACAGATACGCAGTATTTT; cdr3_aa: CASSLFSGSTDTQYF
j_call: TRBJ2-7; d_call: NA; v_call: TRBV30; clone_size: NA; cdr3_nt: TGTGCCTGGAGTAGGAGGGGCTACCTGGACGAGCAGTACTTC; cdr3_aa: CAWSRRGYLDEQYF
j_call: TRBJ2-7; d_call: TRBD1; v_call: TRBV25-1; clone_size: NA; cdr3_nt: TGTGCCAGCACTTCTGGGTGGGACAGAAACTACGAGCAGTACTTC; cdr3_aa: CASTSGWDRNYEQYF
j_call: TRBJ2-7; d_call: NA; v_call: TRBV7-9; clone_size: NA; cdr3_nt: TGTGCCAGCAGCTTAGGAGGGGCTAACGAGCAGTACTTC; cdr3_aa: CASSLGGANEQYF
j_call: TRBJ1-2; d_call: NA; v_call: TRBV30; clone_size: NA; cdr3_nt: TGTGCCTGGAGTGTACCGGGAGGGGTCGGCTATGGCTACACCTTC; cdr3_aa: CAWSVPGGVGYGYTF
j_call: TRBJ2-2; d_call: NA; v_call: TRBV27; clone_size: NA; cdr3_nt: TGTGCCAGCAGTTCACCCCCAGGGGAGCTGTTTTTT; cdr3_aa: CASSSPPGELFF
j_call: TRBJ2-7; d_call: TRBD1; v_call: TRBV7-6; clone_size: once; cdr3_nt: TGTGCCAGCAGCCCGGGACAGGGGTCCAACGAGCAGTACTTC; cdr3_aa: CASSPGQGSNEQYF
j_call: TRBJ1-2; d_call: NA; v_call: TRBV27; clone_size: NA; cdr3_nt: TGTGCCAGCAGTTTATACGGGCCCGGGGGGGGCTACACCTTC; cdr3_aa: CASSLYGPGGGYTF
j_call: TRBJ1-2; d_call: NA; v_call: TRBV4-3; clone_size: NA; cdr3_nt: TGCGCCAGCAGCCAGGACCGGAGAGCTAACTATGGCTACACCTTC; cdr3_aa: CASSQDRRANYGYTF